This TCR beta chain comes out of a study of spatial heterogeneity in lung cancer. Study-level background: Sequences of the beta chain were consistently detected in greater numbers than alpha-chain sequences.

Time point reported: sample taken at primary tumor resection. From tumor, nontumor lung or frozen PBMC, whole RNA was taken unsorted for sequencing. Comment on this clonotype: Its specificity is not known.

MiXCR was run by TCRdb on the 5' RACE reads, yielding one entry per CDR3 protein. The sample holds 90,000 to 95,000 distinct CDR3 sequences, about an eighth seen once. Study findings and constraints: Ubiquitous expanded tumor TCRs appeared in blood more at resection than follow-up.

This specimen consisted of PBMCs, obtained at surgery. The sequence came from a male donor with early-stage non-small cell lung cancer.

The CDR3 DNA reads TGTGCCAGCTCACCAAGTGGGGGCGGTCAGCCCCAGCATTTT. This gives the protein CASSPSGGGQPQHF. The chain combines TRBV18 with TRBJ1-5; the D gene is possibly TRBD1 (6 bases). Germline loops: CDR1 KGHSH, CDR2 LQKENI. This CDR3 has 14 amino acids. Trimming stripped 2 bases from V and 6 bases from J, with 11 bases between.